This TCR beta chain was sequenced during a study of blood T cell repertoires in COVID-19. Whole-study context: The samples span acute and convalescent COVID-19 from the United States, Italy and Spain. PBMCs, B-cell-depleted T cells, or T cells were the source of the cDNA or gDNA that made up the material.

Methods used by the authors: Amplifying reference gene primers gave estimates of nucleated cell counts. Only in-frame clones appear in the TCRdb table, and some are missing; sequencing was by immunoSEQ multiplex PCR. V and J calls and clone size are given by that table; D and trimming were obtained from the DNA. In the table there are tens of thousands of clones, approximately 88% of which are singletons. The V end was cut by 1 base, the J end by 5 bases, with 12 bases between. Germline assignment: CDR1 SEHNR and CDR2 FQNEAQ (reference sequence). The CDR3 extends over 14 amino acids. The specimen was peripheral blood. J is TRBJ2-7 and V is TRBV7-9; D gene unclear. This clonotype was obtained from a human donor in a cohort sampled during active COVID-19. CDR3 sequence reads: CASSLVPHVHEQYF. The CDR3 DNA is TGTGCCAGCAGCTTAGTCCCCCATGTTCACGAGCAGTACTTC.